This TCR beta chain originates from a study of T cells in Graves' hyperthyroidism and ophthalmopathy. The study's findings and limits: Stable hyperthyroidism was told apart from ophthalmopathy by a model built on 13 V-J features. Most thyroid clonotypes expanded above 0.001 appeared in blood too.

In this sample, this clonotype turned up a few times. Its antigen is unknown. Amplification of TCR beta CDR3 regions used RNA as the template. The HTBI primer set was used in a first-round RT-PCR of the TCR CDR3. TCRdb reanalysed the multiplex PCR reads using MiXCR and keeps one entry per CDR3 protein. The sample includes roughly 500,000 distinct CDR3 sequences, approximately 22% of them seen just once. The sample taken for sequencing was blood. The TCR comes from a woman in her 70s with Graves' ophthalmopathy.

The CDR3 region is CASSGLGSFGTGELFF. Written as DNA, the CDR3 is TGTGCCAGCAGCGGACTCGGGAGTTTTGGCACCGGGGAGCTGTTTTTT. The rearrangement links TRBV9 to TRBJ2-2; tentative D call: TRBD2 (6 bases). The CDR3 spans 16 residues. The V end was cut by 3 bases, the J end by 4 bases, with 16 bases between. The V gene's germline CDR1 is SGDLS and CDR2 YYNGEE. Combining the CDR3 with reference TRBV9 and TRBJ2-2 gives the whole variable domain DSGVTQTPKHLITATGQRVTLRCSPRSGDLSVYWYQQSLDQGLQFLIQYYNGEERAKGNILERFSAQQFPDLHSELNLSSLELGDSALYFCASSGLGSFGTGELFFGEGSRLTVL.